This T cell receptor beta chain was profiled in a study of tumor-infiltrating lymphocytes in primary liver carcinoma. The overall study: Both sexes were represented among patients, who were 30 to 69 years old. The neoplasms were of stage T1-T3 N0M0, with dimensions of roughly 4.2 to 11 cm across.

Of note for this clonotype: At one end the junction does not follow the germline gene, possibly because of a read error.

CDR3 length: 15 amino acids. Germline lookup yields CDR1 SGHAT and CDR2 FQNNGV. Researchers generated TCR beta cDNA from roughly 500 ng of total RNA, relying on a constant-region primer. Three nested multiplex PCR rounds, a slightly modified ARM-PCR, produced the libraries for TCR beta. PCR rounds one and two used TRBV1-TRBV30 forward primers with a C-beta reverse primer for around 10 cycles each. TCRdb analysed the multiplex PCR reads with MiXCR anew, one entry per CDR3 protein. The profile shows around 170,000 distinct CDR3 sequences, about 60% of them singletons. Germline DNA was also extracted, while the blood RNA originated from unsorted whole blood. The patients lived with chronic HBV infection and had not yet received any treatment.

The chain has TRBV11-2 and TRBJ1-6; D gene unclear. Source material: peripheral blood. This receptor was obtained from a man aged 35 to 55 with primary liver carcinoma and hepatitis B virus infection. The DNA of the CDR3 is TGTGCTAGCAGCGCCCGGCACGGGTATAATTCACCCCTCCACTTT. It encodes CASSARHGYNSPLHF.